The clone carrying this T cell receptor beta chain showed up just a few times. Its antigen is unknown. This specimen belongs to a study of OX40 agonist ivuxolimab in advanced cancers. Overall study: Those enrolled were approximately 78% male, with a mean age of roughly 60 years and ages from 23 to 79.

Method: immunoSEQ multiplex PCR; TCRdb's copy keeps in-frame clones and lacks some. Of tens of thousands of clones detected, roughly nine tenths appear once; the ten largest clones hold about a sixth. Study-level results: Partial responders treated at 0.1-3.0 mg/kg exhibited clonal expansion among the lowest measured.

Germline V gene data show CDR1 as SNHLY and CDR2 as FYNNEI. The CDR3 sequence is 14 residues long. Losses at the gene ends were 6 bases for V and 8 bases for J; bases not matched to a gene: 11. The J gene is TRBJ1-2, the V gene TRBV2; 8 positions agree with TRBD1. This TCR was recovered from an adult with an advanced solid tumor such as melanoma, head and neck, liver or kidney cancer. The sample in question was CD4+ or CD8+ T cells sorted from blood, obtained in a trial of the OX40 agonist ivuxolimab. The CDR3 nucleotides read TGTGCCAGCAGCTCGACAGGGGCGGGTTGGGGCTACACCTTC. Its translation is CASSSTGAGWGYTF.